The next 5 T cell receptor beta chains were all read from a single sample in a study of blood T cell repertoires in COVID-19. Profiling relied on immunoSEQ multiplex PCR, and the TCRdb table lists in-frame clones only, not all of them. The data show approximately 100,000 clones, with about nine tenths seen just once and 4.5% to 6% held by the top ten. Sequencing was done on a sample of peripheral blood. The receptors derive from a man in his 70s with acute or convalescent COVID-19.

V usage is TRBV18 and J usage is TRBJ1-1; D is uncertain. The germline CDR1 and CDR2 sequences are KGHSH and LQKENI. V lost 3 bases and J lost 3, with 8 bases in between. The CDR3 contains 13 residues. DNA for the CDR3: TGTGCCAGCTCACCTGGGGAGGACACTGAAGCTTTCTTT. Its translation is CASSPGEDTEAFF. The full variable domain, its missing parts supplied by reference TRBV18 and TRBJ1-1, is NAGVMQNPRHLVRRRGQEARLRCSPMKGHSHVYWYRQLPEEGLKFMVYLQKENIIDESGMPKERFSAEFPKEGPSILRIQQVVRGDSAAYFCASSPGEDTEAFFGQGTRLTVV.

V gene TRBV9 combines with J gene TRBJ1-2; D is perhaps TRBD1 (5 bases). Trimming shortened V by 0 bases and J by 6 bases, and 9 bases separated the two germline ends. This CDR3 has 13 amino acids. Germline V gene lookup returns CDR1 SGDLS and CDR2 YYNGEE. The CDR3 loop reads CASSVGEGDGYTF. For the CDR3, the DNA is TGTGCCAGCAGCGTAGGGGAAGGGGATGGCTACACCTTC.

The rearrangement joins TRBV7-9 to TRBJ2-3; 15 bases agree with TRBD2. The CDR3 has 16 amino acids. Germline V gene data show CDR1 as SEHNR and CDR2 as FQNEAQ (reference sequence). V shed 5 bases and J 5 bases; nucleotides not matched to a gene: 5. The CDR3 DNA reads TGTGCCAGCAGCCCACCGGGACTAGCGGGAGGAGATACGCAGTATTTT. Translating it yields CASSPPGLAGGDTQYF. Together with reference TRBV7-9 and TRBJ2-3, the CDR3 gives the full variable domain: DTGVSQNPRHKITKRGQNVTFRCDPISEHNRLYWYRQTLGQGPEFLTYFQNEAQLEKSRLLSDRFSAERPKGSFSTLEIQRTEQGDSAMYLCASSPPGLAGGDTQYFGPGTRLTVL.

This clone is a singleton in its sample. J is TRBJ2-2 and V is TRBV9, with 7 positions matching TRBD2. Germline V gene data show CDR1 as SGDLS and CDR2 as YYNGEE. Losses at the gene ends were 0 bases for V and 0 bases for J; bases not matched to a gene: 2. This CDR3 is 16 amino acids long. Written as DNA, the CDR3 is TGTGCCAGCAGCGTAGATGCGGGAGCGAACACCGGGGAGCTGTTTTTT. This sequence encodes CASSVDAGANTGELFF.

This rearrangement joins TRBV6-5 to TRBJ2-7; 7 bases fit TRBD2. In germline, CDR1 is MNHEY, CDR2 SVGAGI. V gave up 6 bases and J gave up 2 bases; unmatched junction bases: 10. This CDR3 comprises 15 residues. CDR3 DNA sequence: TGTGCCAGCAGACCGTCCGGGAGGATAACCTACGAGCAGTACTTC. Its translation: CASRPSGRITYEQYF.